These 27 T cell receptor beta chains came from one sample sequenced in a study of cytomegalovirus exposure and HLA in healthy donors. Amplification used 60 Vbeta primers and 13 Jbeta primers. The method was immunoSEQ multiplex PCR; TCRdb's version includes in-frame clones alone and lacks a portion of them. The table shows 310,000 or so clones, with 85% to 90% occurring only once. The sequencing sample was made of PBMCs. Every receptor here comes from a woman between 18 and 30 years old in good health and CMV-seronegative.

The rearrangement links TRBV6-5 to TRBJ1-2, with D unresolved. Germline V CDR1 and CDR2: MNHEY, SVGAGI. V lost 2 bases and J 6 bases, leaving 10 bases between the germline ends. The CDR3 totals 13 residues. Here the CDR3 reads CASSYGSLDGYTF. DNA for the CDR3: TGTGCCAGCAGTTACGGAAGCCTAGATGGCTACACCTTC.

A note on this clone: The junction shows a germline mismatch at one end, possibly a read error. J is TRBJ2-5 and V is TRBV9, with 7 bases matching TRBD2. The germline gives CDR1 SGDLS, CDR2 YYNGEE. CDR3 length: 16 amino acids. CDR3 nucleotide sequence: TGTGCCAGCAGCCCCCGTGGAGCGGGGTATCAAGAGGCCCAGTACTTC. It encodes CASSPRGAGYQEAQYF.

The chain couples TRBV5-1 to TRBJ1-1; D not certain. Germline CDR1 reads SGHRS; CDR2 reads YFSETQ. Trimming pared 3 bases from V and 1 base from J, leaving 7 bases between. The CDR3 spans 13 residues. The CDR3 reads CASSSPGNTEAFF. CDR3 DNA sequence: TGCGCCAGCAGCTCCCCAGGGAACACTGAAGCTTTCTTT.

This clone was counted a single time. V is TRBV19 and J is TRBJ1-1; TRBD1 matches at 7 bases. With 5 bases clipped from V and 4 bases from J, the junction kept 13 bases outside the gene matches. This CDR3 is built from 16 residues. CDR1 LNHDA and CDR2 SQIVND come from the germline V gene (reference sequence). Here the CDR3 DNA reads TGTGCCAGTAGTCCGACGCGCGCAGGGGGTCGCACTGAAGCTTTCTTT. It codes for CASSPTRAGGRTEAFF.

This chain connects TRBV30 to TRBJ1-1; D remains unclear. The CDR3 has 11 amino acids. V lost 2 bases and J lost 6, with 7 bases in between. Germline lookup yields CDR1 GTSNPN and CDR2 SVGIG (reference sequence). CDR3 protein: CAWSIRAEAFF. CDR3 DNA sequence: TGTGCCTGGAGTATTCGAGCTGAAGCTTTCTTT.

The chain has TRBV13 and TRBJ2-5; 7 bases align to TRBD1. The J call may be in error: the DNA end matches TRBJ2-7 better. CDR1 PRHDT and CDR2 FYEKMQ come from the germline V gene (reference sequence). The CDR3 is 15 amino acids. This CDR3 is CASSNLTGNLYEQYF. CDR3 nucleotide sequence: TGTGCCAGCAGCAACTTGACAGGGAACCTCTACGAGCAGTACTTC.

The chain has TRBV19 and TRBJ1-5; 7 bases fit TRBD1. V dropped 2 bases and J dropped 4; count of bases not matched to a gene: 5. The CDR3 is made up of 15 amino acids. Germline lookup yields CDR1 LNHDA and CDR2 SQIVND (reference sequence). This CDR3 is CASSISPQGNQPQHF. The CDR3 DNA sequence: TGTGCCAGTAGTATAAGTCCACAGGGGAATCAGCCCCAGCATTTT.

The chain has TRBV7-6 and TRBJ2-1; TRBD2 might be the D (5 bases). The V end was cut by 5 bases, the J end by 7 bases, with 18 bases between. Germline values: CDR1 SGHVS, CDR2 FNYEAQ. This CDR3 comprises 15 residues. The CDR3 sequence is CASSLTRLAENEQFF. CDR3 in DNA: TGTGCCAGCAGCCTTACGAGGCTAGCAGAAAATGAGCAGTTCTTC.

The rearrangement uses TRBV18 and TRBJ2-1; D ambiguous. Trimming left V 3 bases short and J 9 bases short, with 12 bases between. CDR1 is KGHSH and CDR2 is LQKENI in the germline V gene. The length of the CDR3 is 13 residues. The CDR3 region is CASSPGYRLEQFF. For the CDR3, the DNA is TGTGCCAGCTCACCGGGCTACCGCCTTGAGCAGTTCTTC.

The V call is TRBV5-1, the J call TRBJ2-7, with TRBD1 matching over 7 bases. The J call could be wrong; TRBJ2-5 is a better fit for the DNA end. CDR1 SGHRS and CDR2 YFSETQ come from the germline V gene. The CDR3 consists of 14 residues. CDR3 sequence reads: CASSQGQHGETQYF. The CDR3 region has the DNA TGCGCCAGCAGCCAGGGACAGCATGGGGAGACCCAGTACTTC.

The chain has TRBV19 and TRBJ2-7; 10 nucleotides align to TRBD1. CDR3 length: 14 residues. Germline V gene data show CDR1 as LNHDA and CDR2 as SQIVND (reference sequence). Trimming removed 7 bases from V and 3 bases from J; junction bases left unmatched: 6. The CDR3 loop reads CASTPGQGDYEQYF. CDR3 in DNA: TGTGCCAGTACCCCAGGACAGGGGGACTACGAGCAGTACTTC.

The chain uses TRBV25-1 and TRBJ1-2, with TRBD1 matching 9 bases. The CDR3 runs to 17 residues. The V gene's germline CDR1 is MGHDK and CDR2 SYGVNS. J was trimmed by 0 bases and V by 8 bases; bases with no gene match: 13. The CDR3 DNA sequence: TGTGCCAGCGGAGGGTCGGGACAGGGATCTGCTAACTATGGCTACACCTTC. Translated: CASGGSGQGSANYGYTF.

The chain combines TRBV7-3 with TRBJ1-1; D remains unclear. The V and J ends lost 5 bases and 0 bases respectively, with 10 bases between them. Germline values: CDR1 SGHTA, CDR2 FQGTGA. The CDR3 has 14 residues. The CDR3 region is CASSPRGMNTEAFF. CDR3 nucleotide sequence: TGTGCCAGCAGCCCAAGAGGGATGAACACTGAAGCTTTCTTT.

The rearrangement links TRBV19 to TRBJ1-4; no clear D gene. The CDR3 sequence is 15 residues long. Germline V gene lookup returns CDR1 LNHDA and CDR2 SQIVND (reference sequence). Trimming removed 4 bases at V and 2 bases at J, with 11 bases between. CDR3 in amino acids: CASSKEGTTNEKLFF. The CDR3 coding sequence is TGTGCCAGTAGTAAGGAGGGTACGACTAATGAAAAACTGTTTTTT.

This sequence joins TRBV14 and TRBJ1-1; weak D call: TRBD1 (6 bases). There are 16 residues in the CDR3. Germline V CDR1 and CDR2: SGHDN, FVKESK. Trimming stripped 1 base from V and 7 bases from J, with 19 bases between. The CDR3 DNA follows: TGTGCCAGCAGCCAAGCCGGCGTGGGGGCAAAGAGTGAAGCTTTCTTT. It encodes CASSQAGVGAKSEAFF.

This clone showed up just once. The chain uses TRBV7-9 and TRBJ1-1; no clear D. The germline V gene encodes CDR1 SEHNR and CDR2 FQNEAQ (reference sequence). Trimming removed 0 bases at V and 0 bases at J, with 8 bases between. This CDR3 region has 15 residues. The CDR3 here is CASSLARTVNTEAFF. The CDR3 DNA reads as TGTGCCAGCAGCTTAGCGCGAACAGTGAACACTGAAGCTTTCTTT. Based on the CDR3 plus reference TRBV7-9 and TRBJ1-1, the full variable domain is DTGVSQNPRHKITKRGQNVTFRCDPISEHNRLYWYRQTLGQGPEFLTYFQNEAQLEKSRLLSDRFSAERPKGSFSTLEIQRTEQGDSAMYLCASSLARTVNTEAFFGQGTRLTVV.

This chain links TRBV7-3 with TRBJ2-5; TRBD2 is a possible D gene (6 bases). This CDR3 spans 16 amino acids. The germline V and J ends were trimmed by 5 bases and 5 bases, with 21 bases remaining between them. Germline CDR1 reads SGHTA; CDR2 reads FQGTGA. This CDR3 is CASSPNGFGGAETQYF. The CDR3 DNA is TGTGCCAGCAGCCCAAATGGGTTTGGCGGGGCGGAGACCCAGTACTTC.

CDR3 loop: CASALSSVFSYNEQFF. The CDR3, as DNA: TGTGCCAGTGCTCTGTCTAGCGTCTTTTCCTACAATGAGCAGTTCTTC. The rearrangement uses TRBV19 and TRBJ2-1, with a weak D call TRBD2 (6 bases). This CDR3 contains 16 residues. CDR1 is LNHDA and CDR2 is SQIVND in the germline V gene (reference sequence). V lost 8 bases and J 1 base, leaving 18 bases between the germline ends.

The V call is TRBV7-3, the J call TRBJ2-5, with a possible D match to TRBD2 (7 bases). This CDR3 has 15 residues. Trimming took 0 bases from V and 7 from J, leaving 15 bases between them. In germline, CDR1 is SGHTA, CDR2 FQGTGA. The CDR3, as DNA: TGTGCCAGCAGCTTAACCGCGGGGGCCGTAGGGACCCAGTACTTC. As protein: CASSLTAGAVGTQYF.

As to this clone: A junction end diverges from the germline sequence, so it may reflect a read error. This chain's CDR3 is CASSLEGGGGYTF. The CDR3 coding sequence is TGCGCCAGCAGTTTGGAAGGGGGCGGAGGCTACACCTTC. The genes are TRBV5-1 and TRBJ1-2; 7 positions agree with TRBD1. This CDR3 is built from 13 residues. Germline assignment: CDR1 SGHRS and CDR2 YFSETQ. Filled out from reference TRBV5-1 and TRBJ1-2, the complete variable domain reads KAGVTQTPRYLIKTRGQQVTLSCSPISGHRSVSWYQQTPGQGLQFLFEYFSETQRNKGNFPGRFSGRQFSNSRSEMNVSTLELGDSALYLCASSLEGGGGYTFGSGTRLTVV.

The CDR3 nucleotides read TGTGCCAGCAGTATACAGGGGGAGGAGACCCAGTACTTC. Protein product: CASSIQGEETQYF. This sequence joins TRBV2 and TRBJ2-5; 8 nucleotides line up with TRBD1. Germline values: CDR1 SNHLY, CDR2 FYNNEI. V shed 5 bases, J shed 5 bases, and the junction held 4 bases outside the gene matches. The CDR3 has 13 amino acids.

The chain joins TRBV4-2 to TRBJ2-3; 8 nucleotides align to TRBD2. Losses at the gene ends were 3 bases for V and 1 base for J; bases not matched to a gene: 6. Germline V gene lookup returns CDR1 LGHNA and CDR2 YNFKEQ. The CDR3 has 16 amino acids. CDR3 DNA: TGTGCCAGCAGCCACGATTTAGCGGGGCGCACAGATACGCAGTATTTT. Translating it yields CASSHDLAGRTDTQYF.

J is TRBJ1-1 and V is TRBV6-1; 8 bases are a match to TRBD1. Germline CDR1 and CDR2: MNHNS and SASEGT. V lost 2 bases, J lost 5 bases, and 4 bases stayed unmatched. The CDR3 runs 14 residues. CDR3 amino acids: CASSEQGAHTEAFF. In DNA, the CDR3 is TGTGCCAGCAGTGAACAGGGGGCGCATACTGAAGCTTTCTTT.

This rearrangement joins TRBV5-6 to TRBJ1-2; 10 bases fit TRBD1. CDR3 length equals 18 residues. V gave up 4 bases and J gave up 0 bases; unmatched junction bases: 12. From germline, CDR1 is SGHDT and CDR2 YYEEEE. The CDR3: CASSSSYGQGEANYGYTF. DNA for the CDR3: TGTGCCAGCAGCAGCTCTTACGGACAGGGGGAAGCTAACTATGGCTACACCTTC.

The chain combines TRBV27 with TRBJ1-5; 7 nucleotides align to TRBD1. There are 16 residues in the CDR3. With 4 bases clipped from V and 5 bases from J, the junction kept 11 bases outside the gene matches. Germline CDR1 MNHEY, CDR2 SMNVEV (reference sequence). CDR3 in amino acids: CASSYRQGGDDQPQHF. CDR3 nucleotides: TGTGCCAGCAGTTACCGACAGGGAGGTGATGATCAGCCCCAGCATTTT.

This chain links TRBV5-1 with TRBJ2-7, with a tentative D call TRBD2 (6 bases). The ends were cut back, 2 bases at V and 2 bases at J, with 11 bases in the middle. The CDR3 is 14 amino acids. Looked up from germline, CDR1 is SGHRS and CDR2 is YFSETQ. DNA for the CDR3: TGCGCCAGCAGCTTTAGGAGGGAACCCTACGAGCAGTACTTC. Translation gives CASSFRREPYEQYF.

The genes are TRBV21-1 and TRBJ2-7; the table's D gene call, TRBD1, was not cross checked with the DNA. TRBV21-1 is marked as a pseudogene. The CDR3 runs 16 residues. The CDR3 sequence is CASTHRAKQGSYEQYF. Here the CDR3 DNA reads TGTGCCAGCACCCACCGAGCGAAACAGGGCTCCTACGAGCAGTACTTC.